The source of this TCR beta chain is a study of human versus mouse CDR3 diversity and MHC coevolution. Profiled with immunoSEQ multiplex PCR; TCRdb holds only in-frame clones, not every one. This table holds 75,000 to 90,000 clones, about 94% found once. Sequencing input: naive CD4+ T cells from blood. Subset here: CD45RO-negative CD62L-positive naive CD4 T cells. The sequence was obtained from a person aged 25 to 69 in good health.

CDR3 DNA sequence: TGTGCCAGAAGCTTGGCAGGGGTGGGCGAGCAGTACTTC. Amino acid sequence: CARSLAGVGEQYF. The chain is built from TRBV5-3 and TRBJ2-7, with D possibly matching TRBD1 (6 bases). TRBV5-3 is an ORF, and what it does is uncertain. The V gene lost 0 bases and the J gene lost 6 bases, with 10 bases spanning the gap. There are 13 residues in the CDR3.